The clone carrying this T cell receptor (beta chain) was recorded many times. The sample originates from a study of breast tumors, draining lymph nodes, adjacent tissues. TCRdb called the multiplex PCR reads again in MiXCR, with one record for every CDR3 protein. The sample yields tens of thousands of distinct CDR3 sequences, roughly 32% seen once. The specimen sequenced was breast tumor tissue. This receptor was taken from a female donor with breast cancer. Some clones in this sample may be carry-over from other donors' samples.

CDR3 coding DNA: TGTGCCAGCAGTTACTCCCCAGCAAATGAAAAACTGTTTTTT. It codes for CASSYSPANEKLFF. The V and J genes are TRBV6-5 and TRBJ1-4; D is undetermined. Trimming took 0 bases from V and 5 from J, leaving 7 bases between them. The CDR3 is 14 residues long. Germline assignment: CDR1 MNHEY and CDR2 SVGAGI.